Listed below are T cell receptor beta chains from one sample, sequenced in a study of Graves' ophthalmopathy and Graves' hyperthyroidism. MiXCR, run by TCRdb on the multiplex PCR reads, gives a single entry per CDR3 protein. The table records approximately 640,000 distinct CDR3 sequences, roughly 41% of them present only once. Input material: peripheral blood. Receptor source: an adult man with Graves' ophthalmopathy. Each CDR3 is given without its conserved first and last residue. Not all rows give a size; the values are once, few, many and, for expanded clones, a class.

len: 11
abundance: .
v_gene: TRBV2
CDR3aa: AIRRLNTGELF

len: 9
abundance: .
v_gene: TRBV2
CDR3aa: ASRLREGSY

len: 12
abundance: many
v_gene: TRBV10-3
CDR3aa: ASRPGQGSQPQH

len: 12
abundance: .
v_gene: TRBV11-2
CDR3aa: ASSLDRTSGELF

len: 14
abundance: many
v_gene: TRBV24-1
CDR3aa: ATSDLAGASSYEQY

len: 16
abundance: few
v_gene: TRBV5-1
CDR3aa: ASSPGQEPIAVTGELF

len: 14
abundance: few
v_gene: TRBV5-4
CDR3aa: ATLSGPRKNTGELF

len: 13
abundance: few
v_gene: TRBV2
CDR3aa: ATSAQGGSYNEQF

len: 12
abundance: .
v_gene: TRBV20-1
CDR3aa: GARDRSPGNTIY

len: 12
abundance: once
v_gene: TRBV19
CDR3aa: ASGIGAGNQPQH

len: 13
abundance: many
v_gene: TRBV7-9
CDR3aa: ASSSPPALWTEAF

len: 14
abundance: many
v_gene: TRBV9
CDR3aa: ASSVERASGGYEQY

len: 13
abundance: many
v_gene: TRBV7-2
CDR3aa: ASSSASGQIYGYT

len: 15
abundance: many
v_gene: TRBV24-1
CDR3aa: ATSDDGRVPGSGELF

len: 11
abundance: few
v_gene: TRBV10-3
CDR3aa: AIAPGVGDTQY

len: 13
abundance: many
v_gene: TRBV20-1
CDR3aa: SARPREEAAYEQY

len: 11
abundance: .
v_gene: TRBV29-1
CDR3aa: SAGTPKKGTQY

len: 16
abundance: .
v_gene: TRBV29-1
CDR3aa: SVEDLWATNSGANVLT

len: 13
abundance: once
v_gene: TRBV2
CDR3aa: ASSYSSRSTYEQY

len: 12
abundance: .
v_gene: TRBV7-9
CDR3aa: ASSSDTGANVLT

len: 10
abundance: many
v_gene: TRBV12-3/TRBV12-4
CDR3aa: ASVGLNTEAF

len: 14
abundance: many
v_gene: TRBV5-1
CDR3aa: ASSRRPGQGAYEQY

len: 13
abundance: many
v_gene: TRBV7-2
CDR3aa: ASSLNAGNLYEQY

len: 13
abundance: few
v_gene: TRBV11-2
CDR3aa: ASSQDSEGRREQY

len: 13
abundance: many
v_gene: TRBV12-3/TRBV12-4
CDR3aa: ASSCEGCGEETQY

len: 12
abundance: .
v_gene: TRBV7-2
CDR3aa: ASSLGDTGYGYT

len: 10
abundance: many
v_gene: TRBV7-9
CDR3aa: ASSPTGGGAF

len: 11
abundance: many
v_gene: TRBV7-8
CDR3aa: ASSYRGNYEQY

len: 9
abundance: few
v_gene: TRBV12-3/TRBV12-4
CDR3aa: ASSIRQEAF